These T cell receptor beta chains were read from a single sample in a study of blood T cell repertoires in COVID-19. Data came from immunoSEQ multiplex PCR; TCRdb stores just in-frame clones and leaves some out. The data hold roughly 250,000 clones, with around 90% observed a single time. Sample: PBMCs or T cells enriched from blood (not recorded which). The receptors originated from a young woman who had recovered from COVID-19. Each CDR3 is given with its conserved first and last residue. The D gene is left open where the match is weak. Expanded clones get a size class; other rows say once, few or many, or leave the size out.

j_call | clone_size | v_call | d_call | cdr3_nt | cdr3_aa
TRBJ1-4 | . | TRBV19 | . | TGTGCCAGTAGTACTGAAACAGGGGAAAAACTGTTTTTT | CASSTETGEKLFF
TRBJ2-2 | . | TRBV6-4 | TRBD2 | TGTGCCAGCAGTGACTCAACGGGGGGCACCGGGGAGCTGTTTTTT | CASSDSTGGTGELFF
TRBJ2-1 | . | TRBV5-4 | TRBD2 | TGTGCCAGCAGCTCCTCGCCGGGACTAGCGTTAGGTGAGCAGTTCTTC | CASSSSPGLALGEQFF
TRBJ2-1 | . | TRBV11-3 | . | TGTGCCAGCAGCTTAGTTCGGGGGGCCCCCCTTGGGCCCTACAATGAGCAGTTCTTC | CASSLVRGAPLGPYNEQFF
TRBJ1-3 | . | TRBV5-1 | TRBD1 | TGCGCCAGCAGCTTGACAGGGGAGGGAAACACCATATATTTT | CASSLTGEGNTIYF
TRBJ2-1 | . | TRBV7-9 | . | TGTGCCAGCAGCTTCCTACTAGTTAATGAGCAGTTCTTC | CASSFLLVNEQFF
TRBJ2-3 | . | TRBV28 | . | TGTGCCAGCTGGGGGCTAGCTCTAGTGAGAGATACGCAGTATTTT | CASWGLALVRDTQYF
TRBJ1-1 | . | TRBV27 | . | TGTGCCAGCAGTCTACGGACTGGTGAAGCTTTCTTT | CASSLRTGEAFF
TRBJ2-7 | . | TRBV7-9 | TRBD1 | TGTGCCAGCAGTACAATGCCGGGACAGGGAAAGTTC | CASSTMPGQGKF
TRBJ1-2 | . | TRBV27 | TRBD1 | TGTGCCAGCAGTTCCCTGGGCCAGGGGGGAGGCTACACCTTC | CASSSLGQGGGYTF
TRBJ1-2 | . | TRBV6-5 | TRBD1 | TGTGCCAGCAGCGAGCGGGACAGGGGTTCGGGCTACACCTTC | CASSERDRGSGYTF
TRBJ1-6 | . | TRBV11-3 | . | TGTGCCAGCAGCTTAGTCGGCGGGAGCTCCTATAATTCACCCCTCCACTTT | CASSLVGGSSYNSPLHF
TRBJ1-3 | . | TRBV19 | TRBD1 | TGTGCCAGTAGTATCCAGGGACAGGACTCTGGAAACACCATATATTTT | CASSIQGQDSGNTIYF
TRBJ1-6 | . | TRBV2 | . | TGTGCCAGCAGTGAAAGGGGCGAGAGTTCACCCCTCCACTTT | CASSERGESSPLHF
TRBJ2-2 | once | TRBV3-1/TRBV3-2 | . | TGTGCCAGCAGCCATAGGGGATCGAACACCGGGGAGCTGTTTTTT | CASSHRGSNTGELFF
TRBJ2-7 | . | TRBV7-9 | TRBD2 | TGTGCCAGCAGCTTACTAGCGGGCGAGCAGTACTTC | CASSLLAGEQYF
TRBJ2-7 | . | TRBV4-2 | . | TGTGCCAGCAGCCAGGCCCTCGGACAGACCTACGAGCAGTACTTC | CASSQALGQTYEQYF
TRBJ2-5 | many | TRBV6-1 | TRBD1 | TGTGCCAGCAGTGAATCGGGGACAGGGAGGGAGACCCAGTACTTC | CASSESGTGRETQYF
TRBJ2-1 | . | TRBV11-2 | . | TGTGCCAGCAGCTTAGTGCGGGAAGGAGATGAGCAGTTCTTC | CASSLVREGDEQFF
TRBJ1-2 | . | TRBV25-1 | TRBD1 | TGTGCCGGCCAGGGGGCGCGAGGCTACACCTTC | CAGQGARGYTF
TRBJ2-2 | many | TRBV9 | . | TGTGCCAGCAGCGTATCCCCCCTAGGCGGGGAGCTGTTTTTT | CASSVSPLGGELFF
TRBJ2-1 | . | TRBV13 | TRBD2 | TGTGCCAGCAGCTTAGATTCGGGAAGCTCGGGGAGGGACCAGTTCTTC | CASSLDSGSSGRDQFF
TRBJ2-3 | . | TRBV7-2 | . | TGTGCCAGCAGCTTAGATAGTCGGGCAGATACGCAGTATTTT | CASSLDSRADTQYF
TRBJ2-7 | . | TRBV28 | . | TGTGCCAGCAGTTACCTACTCCGAAGGAGCTCCTACGAGCAGTACTTC | CASSYLLRRSSYEQYF
TRBJ1-4 | . | TRBV19 | . | TGTGCCAGTAGACAGACAGAATTTGAAAAACTGTTTTTT | CASRQTEFEKLFF
TRBJ1-2 | . | TRBV19 | . | TGTGCCAGTAGTATCTACCCGGGGGATGGCTACACCTTC | CASSIYPGDGYTF
TRBJ1-1 | . | TRBV11-3 | TRBD1 | TGTGCCAGCAGCTTAAGGGGACAGGGTGACACTGAAGCTTTCTTT | CASSLRGQGDTEAFF
TRBJ1-2 | . | TRBV7-2 | . | TGTGCCAGCAGCTTAACGGGGGGGGACTATGGCTACACCTTC | CASSLTGGDYGYTF
TRBJ1-4 | . | TRBV7-9 | TRBD1 | TGTGCCAGCAGCTCGGGACAGGGGGAGCGACTGTTTTTT | CASSSGQGERLFF
TRBJ2-3 | few | TRBV5-6 | TRBD2 | TGTGCCAGCAGCTTGACTAGCGGGGGGACCACAGATACGCAGTATTTT | CASSLTSGGTTDTQYF
TRBJ1-6 | . | TRBV28 | TRBD1 | TGTGCCCCATCGGACAGGGAGGCTTCACCCCTCCACTTT | CAPSDREASPLHF
TRBJ1-3 | . | TRBV7-7 | TRBD1 | TGTGCTAGCAGCCTCGGGACAGGGTCTGGAAACACCATATATTTT | CASSLGTGSGNTIYF
TRBJ1-6 | . | TRBV27 | . | TGTGCCAGCAGTTTATGGGGCAGGTTTTCACCCCTCCACTTT | CASSLWGRFSPLHF
TRBJ2-7 | . | TRBV9 | . | TGTGCCAGCAGCGTAGCAGACGCGGACTACGAGCAGTACTTC | CASSVADADYEQYF
TRBJ2-7 | once | TRBV4-1 | . | TGCGCCAGCAGCCAAGATAGTGGAGCTCTCTACGAGCAGTACTTC | CASSQDSGALYEQYF
TRBJ1-3 | . | TRBV5-1 | . | TGCGCCAGCAGCTTGGGACAGGTCTCTGGAAACACCATATATTTT | CASSLGQVSGNTIYF
TRBJ1-4 | . | TRBV7-8 | TRBD1 | TGTGCCAGCAGCTTTTGGGACAGGGGAGGGGAAAAACTGTTTTTT | CASSFWDRGGEKLFF
TRBJ2-3 | . | TRBV27 | . | TGTGCCAGCAGGGAGGTTCGGGGCACAGATACGCAGTATTTT | CASREVRGTDTQYF
TRBJ2-7 | . | TRBV4-1 | TRBD1 | TGCGCCAGCAGCCCGGGATCCGGGACAGAAGCCTACGAGCAGTACTTC | CASSPGSGTEAYEQYF
TRBJ2-7 | . | TRBV19 | TRBD2 | TGTGCCAGTAGTGACGTGCGGGGGGGGAGATACGAGCAGTACTTC | CASSDVRGGRYEQYF
TRBJ2-3 | . | TRBV7-8 | . | TGTGCCAGCAGCACAGGACAGAGCACAGATACGCAGTATTTT | CASSTGQSTDTQYF
TRBJ2-5 | once | TRBV13 | TRBD1 | TGTGCCAGCAGCTCCTCCTCGGACAGGGGATCCCAAGAGACCCAGTACTTC | CASSSSSDRGSQETQYF
TRBJ1-1 | . | TRBV11-3 | . | TGTGCCAGCAGCTTAGAGTACAGGAGGAACACTGAAGCTTTCTTT | CASSLEYRRNTEAFF
TRBJ1-2 | once | TRBV19 | . | TGTGCCAGTACCCCAGGGATTTCCTATGGCTACACCTTC | CASTPGISYGYTF
TRBJ1-5 | . | TRBV10-3 | TRBD1 | TGTGCCATCAGTGAGGTTCCCCTGGGACAGCCTAGCAATCAGCCCCAGCATTTT | CAISEVPLGQPSNQPQHF
TRBJ2-7 | . | TRBV29-1 | . | TGCAGCGTAGCCCGGGGGTCCTACGAGCAGTACTTC | CSVARGSYEQYF
TRBJ2-1 | . | TRBV18 | TRBD2 | TGTGCCAGCTCACCAGGCACTAGCGGGGGGAGTTTTGAGCAGTTCTTC | CASSPGTSGGSFEQFF
TRBJ2-2 | . | TRBV6-4 | . | TGTGCCAGCAGTGACTCGGCGGGCACCGGGGAGCTGTTTTTT | CASSDSAGTGELFF
TRBJ1-5 | . | TRBV27 | . | TGTGCCAGCAGTTCCGGGGGTTTCAATCAGCCCCAGCATTTT | CASSSGGFNQPQHF
TRBJ2-7 | . | TRBV6-5 | TRBD1 | TGTGCCAGCAGACGGGACAGGGGAGGGTACGAGCAGTACTTC | CASRRDRGGYEQYF
TRBJ2-3 | . | TRBV5-1 | . | TGCGCCAGCAGCTTGATTGGGCGGGGCAGCACAGATACGCAGTATTTT | CASSLIGRGSTDTQYF
TRBJ2-7 | . | TRBV27 | TRBD2 | TGTGCCAGCAGTCGACTAGCGGCCTACGAGCAGTACTTC | CASSRLAAYEQYF
TRBJ1-2 | . | TRBV10-3 | . | TGTGCCACCCTGAGCCCGACAGACTATGGCTACACCTTC | CATLSPTDYGYTF
TRBJ1-2 | once | TRBV5-1 | TRBD1 | TGCGCCAGCTCGAGGACAGGGGACTATGGCTACACCTTC | CASSRTGDYGYTF
TRBJ1-5 | . | TRBV4-3 | . | TGCGCCAGCAGCCCCAGGGAAGGCGGGGGGCAGCCCCAGCATTTT | CASSPREGGGQPQHF
TRBJ1-6 | . | TRBV28 | TRBD1 | TGTGCCAGCAGTTTTCGGGGACAGGGAAATTCACCCCTCCACTTT | CASSFRGQGNSPLHF
TRBJ1-2 | . | TRBV27 | . | TGTGCCAGCAGCCGACGGGAAGCTAACTATGGCTACACCTTC | CASSRREANYGYTF
TRBJ1-1 | . | TRBV11-2 | . | TGTGCCAGCAGGGGGGGACTCCGGAACACTGAAGCTTTCTTT | CASRGGLRNTEAFF
TRBJ2-3 | . | TRBV27 | . | TGTGCCAGCAGTAAGACAGCAACCACAGATACGCAGTATTTT | CASSKTATTDTQYF